Shown below are 13 T cell receptor beta chains from a single sample sequenced in a study of CD8+ T cells in alopecia areata. RNA extraction and reverse transcription yielded cDNA as sequencing template. TCRdb's table, derived via immunoSEQ multiplex PCR, lists solely in-frame clones and lacks some. The sample includes around 29,000 clones, 70% to 80% of them seen just once. Material for sequencing was NKG2D-low CD8+ T cells sorted from blood. The receptor source for this set is a human donor with alopecia areata.

The chain couples TRBV5-1 to TRBJ2-5; no definite D call. Trimming took off 2 bases at V and 2 bases at J, with 13 bases between the two ends. The germline CDR1 and CDR2 sequences are SGHRS and YFSETQ. The CDR3 sequence is 15 residues long. The DNA of the CDR3 is TGCGCCAGCAGCTTCAAGCGCGGCGGTCAAGAGACCCAGTACTTC. The encoded protein is CASSFKRGGQETQYF.

The CDR3 sequence: CASSPMVLGNQPQHF. The DNA for the CDR3 is TGTGCCAGCAGTCCGATGGTATTGGGCAATCAGCCCCAGCATTTT. This rearrangement joins TRBV28 to TRBJ1-5; D not resolved. The germline V gene has CDR1 MDHEN and CDR2 SYDVKM. The CDR3 extends over 15 amino acids. Trimming removed 5 bases from V and 2 bases from J, with 13 bases in between. The variable domain in full, completed from reference TRBV28 and TRBJ1-5, reads DVKVTQSSRYLVKRTGEKVFLECVQDMDHENMFWYRQDPGLGLRLIYFSYDVKMKEKGDIPEGYSVSREKKERFSLILESASTNQTSMYLCASSPMVLGNQPQHFGDGTRLSIL.

V gene TRBV7-2 combines with J gene TRBJ2-5; tentative D call: TRBD2 (5 bases). The CDR3 sequence is 12 residues long. V was pared by 5 bases and J by 5 bases, with 9 bases between. Germline V lookup: CDR1 SGHTA, CDR2 FQGNSA. The CDR3 bases are TGTGCCAGCAGCCCCCAGCGGGAGACCCAGTACTTC. This translates into CASSPQRETQYF.

The chain carries TRBV5-6 and TRBJ2-7, with D tentatively TRBD1 (6 bases). V gave up 4 bases and J gave up 0 bases, with 11 bases separating them. CDR1 is SGHDT and CDR2 is YYEEEE in the germline V gene. CDR3 length: 14 amino acids. The CDR3 DNA reads TGTGCCAGCAGCGGAGGACAGTCCTCCTACGAGCAGTACTTC. As protein: CASSGGQSSYEQYF.

The rearrangement uses TRBV4-1 and TRBJ2-7, with 9 bases that match TRBD1. CDR3 length: 15 amino acids. Germline V gene data show CDR1 as MGHRA and CDR2 as YSYEKL. The V segment lost 4 bases and the J segment 3 bases; nucleotides outside the gene matches: 7. CDR3 amino acids: CASSPRGQGHYEQYF. The CDR3 region has the DNA TGCGCCAGCAGCCCAAGAGGACAGGGGCACTACGAGCAGTACTTC.

V usage is TRBV29-1 and J usage is TRBJ2-7, with D unresolved. The CDR3 runs 13 residues. V lost 0 bases and J 3 bases, leaving 9 bases between the germline ends. Germline loops: CDR1 SQVTM, CDR2 ANQGSEA. The CDR3: CSVEEDTNYEQYF. The CDR3 nucleotides are TGCAGCGTTGAAGAAGACACGAACTACGAGCAGTACTTC.

The rearrangement uses TRBV29-1 and TRBJ2-7; D gene unclear. From germline, CDR1 is SQVTM and CDR2 ANQGSEA. The CDR3 extends over 13 amino acids. Trimming took 6 bases from V and 0 from J, leaving 12 bases between them. DNA of the CDR3: TGCAGCGTAGGTAAAAGTAGCTCCTACGAGCAGTACTTC. The encoded protein is CSVGKSSSYEQYF.

Written as DNA, the CDR3 is TGTGCCAGCAGCTTAGCCCCATCTGGTGGACCGAATACGCAGTATTTT. It yields the protein CASSLAPSGGPNTQYF. This chain links TRBV7-8 with TRBJ2-3; D gene unclear. The CDR3 runs to 16 residues. The germline V gene has CDR1 SGHVS and CDR2 FQNEAQ. Deletions cut 0 bases from V and 7 bases from J, with 17 bases between.

A few counts support this clone. V and J are TRBV19 and TRBJ1-5; D unresolved. Deletions cut 1 base from V and 6 bases from J, with 4 bases between. Germline-derived CDR1 and CDR2 are LNHDA and SQIVND (reference sequence). The length of the CDR3 is 12 residues. The chain's CDR3 is CASSIGRQPQHF. CDR3 nucleotide sequence: TGTGCCAGTAGTATAGGACGTCAGCCCCAGCATTTT.

V usage is TRBV4-1 and J usage is TRBJ2-1; D possibly matches TRBD1 or TRBD2 (5 bases each). Trimming shortened V by 5 bases and J by 4 bases, and 15 bases separated the two germline ends. The CDR3 totals 15 residues. CDR1 MGHRA and CDR2 YSYEKL come from the germline V gene. CDR3 DNA sequence: TGCGCCAGCAGCGCCCACCGGGACGTATACAATGAGCAGTTCTTC. It codes for CASSAHRDVYNEQFF.

This clone was found once. The V and J genes are TRBV5-6 and TRBJ1-1; D gene ambiguous. The germline V gene encodes CDR1 SGHDT and CDR2 YYEEEE. Trimming pared 4 bases from V and 1 base from J, leaving 8 bases between. The CDR3 has 13 residues. CDR3 sequence (DNA): TGTGCCAGCAGCCATCCCACGAACACTGAAGCTTTCTTT. This gives the protein CASSHPTNTEAFF.

This chain connects TRBV29-1 to TRBJ2-1; 10 bases are shared with TRBD2. The CDR3 runs to 14 residues. The germline V gene encodes CDR1 SQVTM and CDR2 ANQGSEA. The trim removed 8 bases at V and 4 bases at J, leaving 8 bases unmatched. CDR3 DNA: TGCAGCCGATCAGCGGGGGGGGATTACAATGAGCAGTTCTTC. It specifies CSRSAGGDYNEQFF.

The chain joins TRBV7-9 to TRBJ2-7; 7 bases map to TRBD2. The V segment lost 1 base and the J segment 0 bases; nucleotides outside the gene matches: 6. This CDR3 contains 16 residues. CDR1 is SEHNR, CDR2 FQNEAQ, per germline (reference sequence). Here the CDR3 reads CASSLGGRDSSYEQYF. As DNA, the CDR3 is TGTGCCAGCAGCTTAGGAGGGAGGGATTCCTCCTACGAGCAGTACTTC.